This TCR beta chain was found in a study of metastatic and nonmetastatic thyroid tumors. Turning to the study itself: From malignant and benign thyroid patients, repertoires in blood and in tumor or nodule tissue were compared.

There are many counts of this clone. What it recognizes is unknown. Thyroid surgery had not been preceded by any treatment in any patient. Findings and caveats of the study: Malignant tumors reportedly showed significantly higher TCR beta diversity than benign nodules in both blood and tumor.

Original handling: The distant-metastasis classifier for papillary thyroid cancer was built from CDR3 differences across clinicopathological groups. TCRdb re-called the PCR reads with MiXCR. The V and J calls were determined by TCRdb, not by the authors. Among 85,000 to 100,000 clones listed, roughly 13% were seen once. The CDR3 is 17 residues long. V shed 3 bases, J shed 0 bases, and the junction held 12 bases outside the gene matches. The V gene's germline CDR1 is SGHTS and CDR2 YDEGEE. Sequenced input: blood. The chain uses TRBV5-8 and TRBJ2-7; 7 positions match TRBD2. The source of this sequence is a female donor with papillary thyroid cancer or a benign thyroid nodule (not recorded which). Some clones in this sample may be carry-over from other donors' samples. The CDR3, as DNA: TGTGCCAGCAGCTCTGATCCCCTAGCGGCCCGCTCCTACGAGCAGTACTTC. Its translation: CASSSDPLAARSYEQYF.